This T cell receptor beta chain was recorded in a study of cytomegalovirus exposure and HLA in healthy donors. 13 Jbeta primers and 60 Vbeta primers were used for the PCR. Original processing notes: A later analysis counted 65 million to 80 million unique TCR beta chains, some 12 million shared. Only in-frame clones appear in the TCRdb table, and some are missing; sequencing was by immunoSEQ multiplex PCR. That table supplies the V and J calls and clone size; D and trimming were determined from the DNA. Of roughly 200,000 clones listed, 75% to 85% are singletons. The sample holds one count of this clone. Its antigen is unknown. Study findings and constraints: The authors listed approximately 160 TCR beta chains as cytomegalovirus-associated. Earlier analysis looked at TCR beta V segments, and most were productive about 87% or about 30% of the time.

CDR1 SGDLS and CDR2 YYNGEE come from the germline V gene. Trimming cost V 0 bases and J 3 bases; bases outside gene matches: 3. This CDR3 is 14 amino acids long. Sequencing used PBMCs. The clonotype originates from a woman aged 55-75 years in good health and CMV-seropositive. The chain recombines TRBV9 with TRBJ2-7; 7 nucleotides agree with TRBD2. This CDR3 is CASSVGGSVYEQYF. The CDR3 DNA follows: TGTGCCAGCAGCGTAGGCGGGAGTGTCTACGAGCAGTACTTC.